These T cell receptor beta chains were read from a single sample in a study of T cell responses to AZD1222 COVID-19 vaccine. TCRdb's copy holds only in-frame clones and misses some; the assay was immunoSEQ multiplex PCR. This sample has roughly 76,000 clones, with 86% found just once. This material consisted of peripheral blood, taken on day 0 of AZD1222 vaccination. The receptors here all came from an adult in good health. The CDR3 runs from the conserved cysteine through the conserved F or W. The D gene is left open where the match is weak.

cdr3_aa: CASSFSGTLNYGYTF
d_call: -
v_call: TRBV27
j_call: TRBJ1-2

cdr3_aa: CASSLSSGTYEQYF
d_call: -
v_call: TRBV7-9
j_call: TRBJ2-7

cdr3_aa: CASSLGLASGDTQYF
d_call: TRBD2
v_call: TRBV11-3
j_call: TRBJ2-3

cdr3_aa: CASSAAPTGDSGNTIYF
d_call: TRBD1
v_call: TRBV5-1
j_call: TRBJ1-3

cdr3_aa: CAWSPRETQYF
d_call: -
v_call: TRBV30
j_call: TRBJ2-5

cdr3_aa: CASSLEPGQGNTIYF
d_call: -
v_call: TRBV5-1
j_call: TRBJ1-3

cdr3_aa: CASTLGLAGHNEQFF
d_call: TRBD2
v_call: TRBV19
j_call: TRBJ2-1

cdr3_aa: CASSPDLAGLYEQYF
d_call: TRBD2
v_call: TRBV7-9
j_call: TRBJ2-7

cdr3_aa: CASRGHVNSPLHF
d_call: -
v_call: TRBV25-1
j_call: TRBJ1-6

cdr3_aa: CASTPDNPFTDTQYF
d_call: -
v_call: TRBV7-2
j_call: TRBJ2-3